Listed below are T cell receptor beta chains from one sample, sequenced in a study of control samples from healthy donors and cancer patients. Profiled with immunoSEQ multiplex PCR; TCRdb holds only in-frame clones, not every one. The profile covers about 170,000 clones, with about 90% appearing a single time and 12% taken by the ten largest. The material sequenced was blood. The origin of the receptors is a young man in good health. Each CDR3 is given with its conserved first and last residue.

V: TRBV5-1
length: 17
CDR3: CASSLLAPTVNTGELFF

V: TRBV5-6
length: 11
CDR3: CASSFAAIQFF

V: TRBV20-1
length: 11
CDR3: CSARRAGIVNF

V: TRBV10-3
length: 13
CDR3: CAISSLGNTEAFF

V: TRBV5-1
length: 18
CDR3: CASSFRQKASGNTGELFF

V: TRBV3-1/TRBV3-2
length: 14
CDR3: CASTKLGTGTEAFF

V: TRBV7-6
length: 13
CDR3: CASSFSPTGEQYF

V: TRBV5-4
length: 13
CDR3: CASSSLTTDTQYF

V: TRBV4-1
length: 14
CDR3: CASSQEDRGYGYTF

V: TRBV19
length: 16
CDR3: CATIPRDRGPNTEAFF

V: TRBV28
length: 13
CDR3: CASSLAGLGEQFF

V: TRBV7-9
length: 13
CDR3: CASSQGALDGYTF

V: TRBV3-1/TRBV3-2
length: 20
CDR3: CASSHLPGGTSGGPPNEQFF

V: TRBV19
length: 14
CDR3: CASSIGQFVEPLHF

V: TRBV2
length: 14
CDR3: CASSPDTLSYEQYF

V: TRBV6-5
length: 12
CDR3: CASSMGQSGYTF

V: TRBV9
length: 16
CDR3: CASSVAISGGQEAQYF

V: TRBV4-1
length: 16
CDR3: CASSQDPGARTGELFF

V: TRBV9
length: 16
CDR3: CASSSRQGRMAGELFF

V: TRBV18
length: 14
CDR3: CASSPELQPGAQYF

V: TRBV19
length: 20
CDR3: CASSMGSGGQGVVAKNIQYF

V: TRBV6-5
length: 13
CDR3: CASSYGTGLMAFF

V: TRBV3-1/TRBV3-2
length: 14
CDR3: CASSTGTGEGKLFF

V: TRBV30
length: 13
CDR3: CAWSGDRGGPQHF

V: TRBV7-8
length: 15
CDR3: CASRSTPGVDQPQHF

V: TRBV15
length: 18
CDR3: CATSRGGDGAKDTGELFF

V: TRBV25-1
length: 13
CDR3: CASSGQGNQPQHF

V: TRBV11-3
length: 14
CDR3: CASSPKRGGGEQYF

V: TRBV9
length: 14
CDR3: CASSSGHQNTEAFF

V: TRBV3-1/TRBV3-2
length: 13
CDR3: CASSLERGTEAFF

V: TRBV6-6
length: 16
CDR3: CASSSPYPGLRETQYF

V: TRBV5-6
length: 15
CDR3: CASSLRAAAGNTIYF

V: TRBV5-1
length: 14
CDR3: CASSFGQGHNEQFF

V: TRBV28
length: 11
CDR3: CASSFGGIGFF

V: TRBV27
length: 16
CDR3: CASSSLSGSTNEKLFF

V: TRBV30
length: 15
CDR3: CAWEGKGQGRNEQYF

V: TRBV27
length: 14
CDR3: CASRSGTGVSPLHF

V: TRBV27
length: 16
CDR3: CASSSASGTSYNEQFF

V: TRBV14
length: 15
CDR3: CASSQTQGRAHEQYF

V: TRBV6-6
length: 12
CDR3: CASTTGDGEQFF

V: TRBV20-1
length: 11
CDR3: CSEAGPYEQYF

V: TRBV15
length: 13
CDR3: CATSLRYTGELFF

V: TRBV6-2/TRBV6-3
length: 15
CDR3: CASSSSRAGNSPLHF

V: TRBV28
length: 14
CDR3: CASSFGETNNEQFF

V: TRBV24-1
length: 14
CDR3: CATSDPMAGVEQFF

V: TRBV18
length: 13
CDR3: CASSRGDGNTIYF

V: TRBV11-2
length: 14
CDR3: CASSFRGRVTEAFF

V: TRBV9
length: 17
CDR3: CASSASYGTGMNTEAFF

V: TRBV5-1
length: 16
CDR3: CASSLEGRPNTGELFF

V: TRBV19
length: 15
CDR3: CASKRALSHNEKLFF

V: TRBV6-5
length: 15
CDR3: CASSFFLASDSPLHF

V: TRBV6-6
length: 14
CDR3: CASLDYSGANVLTF

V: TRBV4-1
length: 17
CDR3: CASSQEAAGLVSYEQYF

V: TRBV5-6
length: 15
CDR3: CASRTTGGGSYGYTF

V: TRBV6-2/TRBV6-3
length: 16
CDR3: CASSYGTGHLQETQYF